These 8 T cell receptor beta chains share one sample of origin, sequenced in a study of T cell responses to AZD1222 COVID-19 vaccine. Clones were read by immunoSEQ multiplex PCR, and TCRdb kept only the in-frame ones, dropping some. The sample records under 200,000 clones, 94% being singletons. Sample: peripheral blood, taken on day 0 of AZD1222 vaccination. These receptors originate from an adult in good health.

This chain links TRBV25-1 with TRBJ1-4; D not certain. The CDR3 is 14 residues long. CDR1 is MGHDK and CDR2 is SYGVNS in the germline V gene. Trimming pared 3 bases from V and 8 bases from J, leaving 13 bases between. The CDR3 sequence is CASSDPRGWEKLFF. In nucleotides, the CDR3 is TGTGCCAGCAGTGATCCTCGGGGATGGGAAAAACTGTTTTTT.

This rearrangement joins TRBV9 to TRBJ2-2; D is undetermined. The V gene's germline CDR1 is SGDLS and CDR2 YYNGEE. V was pared by 4 bases and J by 5 bases, with 15 bases between. The CDR3 runs 15 residues. The CDR3 DNA is TGTGCCAGCAGCTCAGTGCCCACGAGTACCGGGGAGCTGTTTTTT. It codes for CASSSVPTSTGELFF. The full variable domain, completed using reference TRBV9 and TRBJ2-2, is DSGVTQTPKHLITATGQRVTLRCSPRSGDLSVYWYQQSLDQGLQFLIQYYNGEERAKGNILERFSAQQFPDLHSELNLSSLELGDSALYFCASSSVPTSTGELFFGEGSRLTVL.

The chain carries TRBV7-8 and TRBJ2-1; D uncertain. V was cut by 1 base and J by 6 bases, with 7 bases left in between. This CDR3 is built from 13 residues. CDR1 is SGHVS and CDR2 is FQNEAQ in the germline V gene. CDR3 coding DNA: TGTGCCAGCAGCTTAGATAGCACCAATGAGCAGTTCTTC. Translated: CASSLDSTNEQFF.

V is TRBV30 and J is TRBJ1-4, with D unresolved. The CDR3 runs 14 residues. CDR1 and CDR2 (germline): GTSNPN, SVGIG (reference sequence). Deletions cut 0 bases from V and 11 bases from J, with 16 bases between. Here the CDR3 reads CAWSVVAGRPKLFF. CDR3 coding DNA: TGTGCCTGGAGTGTTGTAGCAGGAAGACCCAAACTGTTTTTT.

The V gene is TRBV6-5, the J gene TRBJ1-3; D is possibly TRBD1 (5 bases). The V end lost 6 bases, the J end lost 7 bases, and 19 bases lay between the germline ends. Germline CDR1 MNHEY, CDR2 SVGAGI. The CDR3 runs to 15 residues. The CDR3 sequence: CASSPHQSRANTIYF. CDR3 DNA: TGTGCCAGCAGCCCCCATCAGTCCAGGGCGAACACCATATATTTT.

V gene TRBV10-3 combines with J gene TRBJ2-7; D might be TRBD2 (7 bases). Germline V gene lookup returns CDR1 ENHRY and CDR2 SYGVKD. CDR3 length: 15 residues. Trimming took off 8 bases at V and 1 base at J, with 18 bases between the two ends. This CDR3 reads CAIARSGTTSYEQYF. The DNA for the CDR3 is TGTGCCATCGCAAGGAGCGGGACAACTTCCTACGAGCAGTACTTC.

The chain uses TRBV6-5 and TRBJ1-2; possible D gene TRBD1, 5 bases. Germline assignment: CDR1 MNHEY and CDR2 SVGAGI. Trimming cost V 6 bases and J 4 bases, with 12 bases left between them. This CDR3 has 13 amino acids. The CDR3 reads CASRDARGYGYTF. The CDR3 DNA sequence: TGTGCCAGCAGGGACGCAAGGGGCTATGGCTACACCTTC.

V is TRBV27 and J is TRBJ1-5; D is perhaps TRBD1 (6 bases). Trimming left V 2 bases short and J 4 bases short, with 24 bases between. The CDR3 contains 19 residues. From germline, CDR1 is MNHEY and CDR2 SMNVEV (reference sequence). The CDR3 nucleotides read TGTGCCAGCAGTTTAAGTTCTTCGTATGGGGGCCGGGGGAATCAGCCCCAGCATTTT. Its protein is CASSLSSSYGGRGNQPQHF.